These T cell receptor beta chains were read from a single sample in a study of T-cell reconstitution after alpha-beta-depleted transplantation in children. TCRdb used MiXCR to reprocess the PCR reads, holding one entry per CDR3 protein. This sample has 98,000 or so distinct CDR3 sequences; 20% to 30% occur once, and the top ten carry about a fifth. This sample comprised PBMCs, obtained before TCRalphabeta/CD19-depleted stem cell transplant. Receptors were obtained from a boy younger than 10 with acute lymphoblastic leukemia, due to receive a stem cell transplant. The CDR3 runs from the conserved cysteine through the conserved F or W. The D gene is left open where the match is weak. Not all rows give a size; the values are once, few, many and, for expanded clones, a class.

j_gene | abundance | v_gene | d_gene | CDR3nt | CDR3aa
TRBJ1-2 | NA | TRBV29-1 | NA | TGCAGCGTTGGGTCCCCACAGGGAGGATATGGCTACACCTTC | CSVGSPQGGYGYTF
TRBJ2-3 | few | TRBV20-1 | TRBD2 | TGCAGTGCTAGTTGGGGAGCCGGGAGGGATGGCACAGATACGCAGTATTTT | CSASWGAGRDGTDTQYF
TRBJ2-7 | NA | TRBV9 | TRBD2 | TGTGCCAGCAGCCCTCGGTGGGCTAGCGGGAGCTACGAGCAGTACTTC | CASSPRWASGSYEQYF
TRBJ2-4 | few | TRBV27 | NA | TGTGCCAGCAGATCCCAGCTCGAGACCAAAAACATTCAGTACTTC | CASRSQLETKNIQYF
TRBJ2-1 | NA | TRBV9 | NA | TGTGCCAGCAGCGGGTACGGAGGGGAGTTCTACAATGAGCAGTTCTTC | CASSGYGGEFYNEQFF
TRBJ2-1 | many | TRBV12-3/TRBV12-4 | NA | TGTGCCAGCAGTCGAGAGGGGGGGTTGTCCAATGAGCAGTTCTTC | CASSREGGLSNEQFF
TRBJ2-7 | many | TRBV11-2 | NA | TGTGCCAGCAGCTTAGTCGTGGGCGAGCAGTACTTC | CASSLVVGEQYF
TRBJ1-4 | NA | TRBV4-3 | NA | TGCGCCAGCAGCCAAGAGACGGGAATTGAAAAACTGTTTTTT | CASSQETGIEKLFF
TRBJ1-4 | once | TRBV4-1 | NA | TGCGCCAGCAGCCAAGAACCTTACTCTGCAACTAATGAAAAACTGTTTTTT | CASSQEPYSATNEKLFF
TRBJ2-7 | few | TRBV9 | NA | TGTGCCAGCAGCGTAGGTTCGTATAGCTCCTACGAGCAGTACTTC | CASSVGSYSSYEQYF
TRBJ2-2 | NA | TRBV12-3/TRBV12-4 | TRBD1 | TGTGCCATCAGTCCCGACCGAGGGGGACAGGGGATGGCCGGGGAGCTGTTTTTT | CAISPDRGGQGMAGELFF
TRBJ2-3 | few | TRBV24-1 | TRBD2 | TGTGCCACCAGTCTAGCGGGAGGAAGGACAGATACGCAGTATTTT | CATSLAGGRTDTQYF
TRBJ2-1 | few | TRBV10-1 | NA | TGCGCCAGCAGTGATTCACCGGGCGGAGGGGCTTTGGATGAGCAGTTCTTC | CASSDSPGGGALDEQFF
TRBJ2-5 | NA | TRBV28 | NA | TGTGCCAGCAGTTTAATGGGACTGGAACAAGAGACCCAGTACTTC | CASSLMGLEQETQYF
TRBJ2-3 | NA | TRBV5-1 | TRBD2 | TGCGCCAGCAGCTTGGTCAGCGGGATACCCTCAGATACGCAGTATTTT | CASSLVSGIPSDTQYF
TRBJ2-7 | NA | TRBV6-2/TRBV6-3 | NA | TGTGCCAGCAGTTACGCTCCGTCCTACGAGCAGTACTTC | CASSYAPSYEQYF
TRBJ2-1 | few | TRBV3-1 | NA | TGTGCCAGCAGCCAAGTTACTGGTCGGCCTCGTTCCGACAATGAGCAGTTCTTC | CASSQVTGRPRSDNEQFF
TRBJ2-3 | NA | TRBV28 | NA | TGTGCCAGCAGTATACCCTCAGCGATCACAGATACGCAGTATTTT | CASSIPSAITDTQYF
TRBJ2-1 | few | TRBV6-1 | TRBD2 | TGTGCCAGCAGTCGCCGGGGACTAGCGGGAGAAACCCCCCATGAGCAGTTCTTC | CASSRRGLAGETPHEQFF
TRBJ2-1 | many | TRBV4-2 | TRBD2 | TGTGCCAGCAGCCAACAGTCTAGCGGAGGGTTCCCTTCTCACAATGAGCAGTTCTTC | CASSQQSSGGFPSHNEQFF
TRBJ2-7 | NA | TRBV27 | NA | TGTGCCAGCAGTCAAGGGGCGGGCTTTTACGAGCAGTACTTC | CASSQGAGFYEQYF
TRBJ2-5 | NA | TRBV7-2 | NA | TGTGCCAGCAGCTTAAGGGGGATTCAGGGTCAGGAGACCCAGTACTTC | CASSLRGIQGQETQYF
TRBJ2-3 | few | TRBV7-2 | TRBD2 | TGTGCCAGCAGCTCCCCTAGCGGAGATACGCAGTATTTT | CASSSPSGDTQYF
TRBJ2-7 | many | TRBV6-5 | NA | TGTGCCAGCAGTTACGGGGGGGCGGCGCAGTACTTC | CASSYGGAAQYF
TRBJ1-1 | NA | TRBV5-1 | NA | TGCGCCAGCAGCCTCGACGGGGGGGCTATGAACACTGAAGCTTTCTTT | CASSLDGGAMNTEAFF
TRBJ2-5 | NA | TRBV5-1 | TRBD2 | TGCGCCAGCAGCTTGGGTGGCGGGAGTTTTGAGACCCAGTACTTC | CASSLGGGSFETQYF
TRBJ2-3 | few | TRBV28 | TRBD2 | TGTGCCAGCAGTATTCCTAGCGGAGGGCCTTCAGATACGCAGTATTTT | CASSIPSGGPSDTQYF
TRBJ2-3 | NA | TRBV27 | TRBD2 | TGTGCCAGCAGTCCGCGGGGGGGGCGGAGGACAGATACGCAGTATTTT | CASSPRGGRRTDTQYF
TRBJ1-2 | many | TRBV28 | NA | TGTGCCAGCACCGTGGGGGGGTCCTATGGCTACACCTTC | CASTVGGSYGYTF
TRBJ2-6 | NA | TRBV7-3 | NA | TGTGCCAGCAGCTTGAGGATGCCCGGGGCCAACGTCCTGACTTTC | CASSLRMPGANVLTF
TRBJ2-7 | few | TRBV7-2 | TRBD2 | TGTGCCAGCAGCCCCGGACTAGCGGAGTTCGAGCAGTACTTC | CASSPGLAEFEQYF
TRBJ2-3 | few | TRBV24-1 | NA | TGTGCCACCAGTAGGACGGATACGCAGTATTTT | CATSRTDTQYF
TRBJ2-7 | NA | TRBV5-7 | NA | TGTGCCAGCAGCCTCAGGCTTGAATACGAGCAGTACTTC | CASSLRLEYEQYF
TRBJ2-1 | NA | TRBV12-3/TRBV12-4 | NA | TGTGCCAGCAGTTTAACAGTGATTGAGCAGTTCTTC | CASSLTVIEQFF
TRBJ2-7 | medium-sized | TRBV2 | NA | TGTGCCAGCAGTGGGGGTGAGCAGTACTTC | CASSGGEQYF
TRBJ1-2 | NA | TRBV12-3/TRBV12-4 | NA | TGTGCCAGCAGTTTATCGGGGGCGCATGGCTACACCTTC | CASSLSGAHGYTF
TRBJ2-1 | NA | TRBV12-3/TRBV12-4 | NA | TGTGCCAGCAGTTCGACAGTTTTGTTGGATGAGCAGTTCTTC | CASSSTVLLDEQFF
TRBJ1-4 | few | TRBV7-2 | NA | TGTGCCAGCAGCTGGAAGGCAACTAATGAAAAACTGTTTTTT | CASSWKATNEKLFF
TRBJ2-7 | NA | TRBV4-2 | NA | TGTGCCAGCAGCCACCGCGGTGGTGAGCAGTACTTC | CASSHRGGEQYF
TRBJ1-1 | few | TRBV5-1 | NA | TGCGCCAGCAGTCCCACCTGGCCGGTGACTGAAGCTTTCTTT | CASSPTWPVTEAFF
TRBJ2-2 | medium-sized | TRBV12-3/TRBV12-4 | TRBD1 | TGTGCCAGCAGATCGGGACAGTATCCCGGGGAGCTGTTTTTT | CASRSGQYPGELFF
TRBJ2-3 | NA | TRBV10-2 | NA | TGCGCCAGCAATGCGGGGCCCCCCACAGATACGCAGTATTTT | CASNAGPPTDTQYF
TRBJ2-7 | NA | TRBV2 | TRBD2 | TGTGCCAGCACGGGGGGGAAAAAGAGCTACGAGCAGTACTTC | CASTGGKKSYEQYF
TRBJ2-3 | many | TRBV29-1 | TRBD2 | TGCAGCGTTGAAAGGGGACTACGAGCGGCAGATGGTCAGATCCCCACAGATACGCAGTATTTT | CSVERGLRAADGQIPTDTQYF
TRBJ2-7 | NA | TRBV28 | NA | TGTGCCAGCACCTCCTCCTACGAGCAGTACTTC | CASTSSYEQYF
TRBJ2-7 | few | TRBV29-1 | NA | TGCAGCGTTGGAGATCCCGGCATCCGCTCCTACGAGCAGTACTTC | CSVGDPGIRSYEQYF
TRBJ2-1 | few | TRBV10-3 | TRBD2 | TGTGCCACCCGAACTAGCGGAGGGATTGGCTCCTACAATGAGCAGTTCTTC | CATRTSGGIGSYNEQFF
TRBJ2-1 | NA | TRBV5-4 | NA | TGTGCCAGCAGCTTCGGTCAGGGTGGTTTGCATGAGCAGTTCTTC | CASSFGQGGLHEQFF
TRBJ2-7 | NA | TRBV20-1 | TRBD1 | TGCAGTGCCCTTGGGACAGTAGACGGGCAGTACTTC | CSALGTVDGQYF
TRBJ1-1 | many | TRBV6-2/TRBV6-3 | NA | TGTGCCAGCAGACCCTCGGGGGCCTCCACTGAAGCTTTCTTT | CASRPSGASTEAFF
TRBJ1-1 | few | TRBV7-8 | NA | TGTGCCAGCAGCTTAAGGGGAGAAGCTTTCTTT | CASSLRGEAFF